The T cell receptor beta chain described here comes from a study of cytomegalovirus exposure and HLA in healthy donors. Whole-study results and caveats: After further analysis at a later stage, 17,000 or so TCR beta sequences were associated with HLA alleles at 0.05 false discovery rate.

The PCR contained 60 Vbeta and 13 Jbeta primers. Sequenced by immunoSEQ multiplex PCR; TCRdb stores in-frame clones only, minus some. The table lists 100,000 to 150,000 clones, about 80% of them singletons. The germline gives CDR1 MDHEN, CDR2 SYDVKM. CDR3 length equals 12 residues. Trimming removed 9 bases from V and 5 bases from J; junction bases left unmatched: 5. On this clone: Its cognate antigen is unknown.

The TCR was taken from a man aged 35 to 55 in good health and CMV-seronegative. The chain uses TRBV28 and TRBJ1-2; 8 bases are a match to TRBD1. Sequencing was done on a sample of PBMCs. The CDR3 DNA reads TGTGCCAGTACACAGGGGGATTATGGCTACACCTTC. Residues: CASTQGDYGYTF.